These 21 T cell receptor beta chains share one sample of origin, sequenced in a study of blood T cell repertoires in COVID-19. Method: immunoSEQ multiplex PCR; TCRdb's copy keeps in-frame clones and lacks some. The profile shows 300,000 to 350,000 clones, roughly 90% of them singletons. The sample taken for sequencing was peripheral blood. The receptors shown here come from a man younger than 45 with COVID-19, enrolled during active disease.

The chain couples TRBV18 to TRBJ2-1; D gene uncertain. V was pared by 3 bases and J by 4 bases, with 10 bases between. This CDR3 region has 14 residues. The germline CDR1 and CDR2 sequences are KGHSH and LQKENI. Written as DNA, the CDR3 is TGTGCCAGCTCACCTCCGACTTCTTACAATGAGCAGTTCTTC. It yields the protein CASSPPTSYNEQFF.

The chain joins TRBV5-5 to TRBJ2-7; tentative D call: TRBD2 (5 bases). Germline loops: CDR1 SGHKS, CDR2 YYEKEE (reference sequence). This CDR3 comprises 12 residues. V dropped 9 bases and J dropped 6 bases, with 16 bases sitting between them. CDR3 region: CATSGMTAEQYF. In nucleotides, the CDR3 is TGTGCCACCTCCGGGATGACCGCCGAGCAGTACTTC.

As to this clone: The sample has other DNA sequences that encode this CDR3 too. This chain links TRBV10-3 with TRBJ1-3, with 9 bases aligning to TRBD1. Germline assignment: CDR1 ENHRY and CDR2 SYGVKD. The V gene end was trimmed by 6 bases and the J gene end by 0 bases; junction bases not matched to a gene: 3. The CDR3 covers 15 residues. CDR3 DNA sequence: TGTGCCATCAGAGGGACAGGGAGCTCTGGAAACACCATATATTTT. This codes for CAIRGTGSSGNTIYF.

The rearrangement uses TRBV6-5 and TRBJ2-7; the D gene is possibly TRBD2 (7 bases). CDR3 length equals 15 residues. Germline values: CDR1 MNHEY, CDR2 SVGAGI. V was trimmed by 8 bases and J by 2 bases, leaving 19 bases between them. The CDR3: CASSGRGEGAYEQYF. The CDR3 DNA follows: TGTGCCAGCTCTGGGAGGGGGGAGGGTGCCTACGAGCAGTACTTC.

The chain links TRBV19 to TRBJ2-3; 9 bases line up with TRBD1. V gave up 5 bases and J gave up 4 bases; unmatched junction bases: 7. The CDR3 totals 15 residues. Germline V gene data show CDR1 as LNHDA and CDR2 as SQIVND (reference sequence). The CDR3 DNA reads as TGTGCCAGTAGTCCACAGGGGGCGTACGCAGATACGCAGTATTTT. Translating it yields CASSPQGAYADTQYF. Variable domain in full (rest from reference TRBV19 and TRBJ2-3): DGGITQSPKYLFRKEGQNVTLSCEQNLNHDAMYWYRQDPGQGLRLIYYSQIVNDFQKGDIAEGYSVSREKKESFPLTVTSAQKNPTAFYLCASSPQGAYADTQYFGPGTRLTVL.

The genes are TRBV10-3 and TRBJ1-2; 8 bases agree with TRBD1. The CDR3 spans 13 residues. J was trimmed by 6 bases and V by 6 bases; bases with no gene match: 6. Germline V CDR1 and CDR2: ENHRY, SYGVKD. CDR3 sequence reads: CAIRAGGDNGYTF. As DNA, the CDR3 is TGTGCCATCAGGGCAGGGGGCGATAATGGCTACACCTTC.

The gene calls are TRBV19 and TRBJ2-1; possible D gene TRBD1, 6 bases. Trimming cost V 4 bases and J 2 bases, with 15 bases left between them. CDR1 and CDR2 (germline): LNHDA, SQIVND (reference sequence). There are 16 residues in the CDR3. This CDR3 reads CASSRDRQGTYNEQFF. The CDR3 nucleotides are TGTGCCAGTAGTAGAGACAGGCAGGGGACCTACAATGAGCAGTTCTTC. The full variable domain, with the rest looked up from reference TRBV19 and TRBJ2-1, is DGGITQSPKYLFRKEGQNVTLSCEQNLNHDAMYWYRQDPGQGLRLIYYSQIVNDFQKGDIAEGYSVSREKKESFPLTVTSAQKNPTAFYLCASSRDRQGTYNEQFFGPGTRLTVL.

The chain couples TRBV7-3 to TRBJ2-2; 7 bases match TRBD1. There are 15 residues in the CDR3. V dropped 3 bases and J dropped 4; count of bases not matched to a gene: 5. The germline V gene has CDR1 SGHTA and CDR2 FQGTGA. The CDR3 loop is CASSLTGLGTGELFF. CDR3 DNA: TGTGCCAGCAGCTTGACAGGGTTGGGCACCGGGGAGCTGTTTTTT.

This clone was counted once. The rearrangement joins TRBV19 to TRBJ2-7; D is undetermined. Trimming removed 7 bases at V and 0 bases at J, with 13 bases between. The CDR3 contains 14 residues. Germline CDR1 reads LNHDA; CDR2 reads SQIVND (reference sequence). The CDR3 DNA is TGTGCCAGTACCATTACGTCCGGCTCCTACGAGCAGTACTTC. Protein product: CASTITSGSYEQYF.

The V and J genes are TRBV6-5 and TRBJ1-1; D perhaps matches TRBD1 (6 bases). V dropped 2 bases and J dropped 1 base, with 14 bases sitting between them. The CDR3 is 16 residues long. Germline V gene lookup returns CDR1 MNHEY and CDR2 SVGAGI. The CDR3 here is CASSYSSGQSNTEAFF. The CDR3, as DNA: TGTGCCAGCAGTTACAGTTCCGGACAGTCGAACACTGAAGCTTTCTTT.

The chain employs TRBV29-1 and TRBJ2-7, with D perhaps TRBD2 (7 bases). The germline V gene has CDR1 SQVTM and CDR2 ANQGSEA. The CDR3 contains 13 residues. The V end was cut by 5 bases, the J end by 3 bases, with 14 bases between. CDR3 in DNA: TGCAGCGTTATTACCGGGGGGCGCTACGAGCAGTACTTC. Translated: CSVITGGRYEQYF.

The rearrangement links TRBV19 to TRBJ2-1; 9 bases are shared with TRBD1. This CDR3 contains 14 residues. V shed 5 bases and J 10 bases; nucleotides not matched to a gene: 9. Germline loops: CDR1 LNHDA, CDR2 SQIVND (reference sequence). DNA of the CDR3: TGTGCCAGTAGTCTACAGGGGGCGAATGGGGAGCAGTTCTTC. Translation gives CASSLQGANGEQFF.

This clone appeared once. CDR3 region: CASSPGQGANEKLFF. The CDR3 nucleotides read TGTGCCAGCAGCCCAGGACAGGGGGCTAATGAAAAACTGTTTTTT. The chain is built from TRBV9 and TRBJ1-4; 10 bases match TRBD1. Germline V gives CDR1 SGDLS, CDR2 YYNGEE. V was clipped by 4 bases and J by 3 bases; unmatched bases: 3. This CDR3 is built from 15 residues.

This chain connects TRBV12-3 or TRBV12-4 to TRBJ2-5, with D possibly matching TRBD2 (6 bases). CDR3 length equals 13 residues. V was trimmed by 2 bases and J by 5 bases, leaving 9 bases between them. The CDR3 coding sequence is TGTGCCAGCAGTTTACGGGGGTGGGAGACCCAGTACTTC. Translation: CASSLRGWETQYF.

The chain combines TRBV29-1 with TRBJ2-7; TRBD2 aligns across 7 bases. This CDR3 region has 13 residues. With 4 bases clipped from V and 2 bases from J, the junction kept 5 bases outside the gene matches. Germline loops: CDR1 SQVTM, CDR2 ANQGSEA. CDR3 sequence (DNA): TGCAGCGTTGGAGCGGGGAATACCTACGAGCAGTACTTC. Translating gives CSVGAGNTYEQYF.

V and J are TRBV28 and TRBJ1-6; 8 bases agree with TRBD1. CDR1 and CDR2 (germline): MDHEN, SYDVKM. V was pared by 6 bases and J by 0 bases, with 10 bases of the junction left unmatched. CDR3 length equals 18 residues. CDR3 DNA: TGTGCCAGCAGCGACCCCAGGGGGCCGGGCTCCTATAATTCACCCCTCCACTTT. Translation: CASSDPRGPGSYNSPLHF.

The chain has TRBV16 and TRBJ2-7; 7 bases agree with TRBD1. Unmatched junction bases numbered 9, after V lost 3 bases and J lost 7 bases. Germline CDR1 KGHSY, CDR2 FQNENV. There are 14 residues in the CDR3. CDR3 region: CASSHGRGPLEQYF. The CDR3 nucleotides are TGTGCCAGCAGCCATGGTAGGGGGCCCCTGGAGCAGTACTTC.

This chain uses TRBV7-6 with TRBJ2-5; D may be TRBD1 (6 bases). The length of the CDR3 is 14 residues. The V and J ends lost 5 bases and 1 base respectively, with 11 bases between them. CDR1 and CDR2 from the germline V gene are SGHVS and FNYEAQ. The CDR3 protein is CASSPRGRQETQYF. As DNA, the CDR3 is TGTGCCAGCAGCCCCAGGGGACGCCAAGAGACCCAGTACTTC.

The chain couples TRBV19 to TRBJ1-6, with 7 bases identical to TRBD1. CDR1 is LNHDA and CDR2 is SQIVND in the germline V gene (reference sequence). With 10 bases clipped from V and 10 bases from J, the junction kept 7 bases outside the gene matches. The CDR3 is 12 residues long. CDR3 nucleotide sequence: TGTGCCACCGTACAGGGGAGCTCACCCCTCCACTTT. This gives the protein CATVQGSSPLHF. The full variable domain, its missing parts supplied by reference TRBV19 and TRBJ1-6, is DGGITQSPKYLFRKEGQNVTLSCEQNLNHDAMYWYRQDPGQGLRLIYYSQIVNDFQKGDIAEGYSVSREKKESFPLTVTSAQKNPTAFYLCATVQGSSPLHFGNGTRLTVT.

CDR3 residues: CASSQGGTGFYEQYF. The CDR3 nucleotides read TGTGCCAGCAGCCAAGGCGGGACAGGGTTCTACGAGCAGTACTTC. This chain uses TRBV4-2 with TRBJ2-7, with 9 positions matching TRBD1. The V segment lost 1 base and the J segment 3 bases; nucleotides outside the gene matches: 4. The CDR3 spans 15 residues. Per germline, CDR1 LGHNA and CDR2 YNFKEQ.

The rearrangement joins TRBV27 to TRBJ2-7; 7 bases agree with TRBD1. The junction had 8 bases not matched to a gene; V was cut back by 3 bases and J by 6 bases. The CDR3 has 14 residues. Germline values: CDR1 MNHEY, CDR2 SMNVEV (reference sequence). The CDR3 DNA reads as TGTGCCAGCAGTTTCGTGTCAGCAGGGGGCGAGCAGTACTTC. It encodes CASSFVSAGGEQYF.